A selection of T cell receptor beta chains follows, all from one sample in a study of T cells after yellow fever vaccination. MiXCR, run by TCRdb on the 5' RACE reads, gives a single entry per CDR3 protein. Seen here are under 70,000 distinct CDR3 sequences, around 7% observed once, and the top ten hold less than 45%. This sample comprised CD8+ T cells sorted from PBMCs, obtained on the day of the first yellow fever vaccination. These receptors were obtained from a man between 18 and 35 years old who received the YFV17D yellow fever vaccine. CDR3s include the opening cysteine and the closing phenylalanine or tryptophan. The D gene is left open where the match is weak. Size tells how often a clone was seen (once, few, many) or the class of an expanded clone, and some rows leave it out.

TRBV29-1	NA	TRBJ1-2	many	CSAVTENLYGYTF	TGCAGCGCCGTAACAGAGAATCTCTATGGCTACACCTTC
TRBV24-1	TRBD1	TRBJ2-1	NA	CATSGSSGDSQLSYNEQFF	TGTGCCACCAGTGGCTCCTCTGGGGACAGCCAACTCTCCTACAATGAGCAGTTCTTC
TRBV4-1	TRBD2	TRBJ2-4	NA	CASSPRTSQAKNIQYF	TGCGCCAGCAGCCCCCGGACTAGCCAAGCCAAAAACATTCAGTACTTC
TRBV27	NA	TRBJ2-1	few	CASSSLASSYNEQFF	TGTGCCAGCAGTTCACTTGCCAGCTCCTACAATGAGCAGTTCTTC
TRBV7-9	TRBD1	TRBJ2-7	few	CASSPRGDRVYEQYF	TGTGCCAGCAGCCCTCGGGGGGACAGGGTATACGAGCAGTACTTC
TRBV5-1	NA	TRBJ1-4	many	CASSWADTNEKLFF	TGCGCCAGCAGCTGGGCGGACACTAATGAAAAACTGTTTTTT
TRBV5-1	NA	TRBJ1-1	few	CASSPSNTEAFF	TGCGCCAGCAGCCCCTCGAACACTGAAGCTTTCTTT
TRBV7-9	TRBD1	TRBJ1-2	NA	CASSPGPHRGPNYGYTF	TGTGCCAGCAGCCCTGGACCTCACAGGGGGCCTAACTATGGCTACACCTTC
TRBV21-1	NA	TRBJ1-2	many	CASSKRGSGSVADGYTF	TGTGCCAGCAGCAAAAGGGGATCGGGGAGCGTAGCGGATGGCTACACCTTC
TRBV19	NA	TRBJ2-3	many	CASSISGSTDTQYF	TGTGCCAGTAGTATATCAGGGAGCACAGATACGCAGTATTTT
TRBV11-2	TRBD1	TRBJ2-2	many	CASRTGTGAGGELFF	TGTGCCAGCAGAACCGGGACAGGGGCCGGTGGGGAGCTGTTTTTT
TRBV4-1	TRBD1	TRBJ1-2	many	CASSLPTGLDYTF	TGCGCCAGCAGCCTACCGACAGGGTTGGACTACACCTTC
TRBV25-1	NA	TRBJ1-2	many	CASSEPTGAYGYTF	TGTGCCAGCAGTGAACCGACGGGGGCCTATGGCTACACCTTC
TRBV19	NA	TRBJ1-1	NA	CASRIGIDPIF	TGTGCCAGTAGAATCGGGATCGATCCGATCTTT
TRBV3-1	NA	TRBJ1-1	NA	CASSLCGGGPNTEAFF	TGTGCCAGCAGCCTCTGTGGGGGGGGTCCAAACACTGAAGCTTTCTTT
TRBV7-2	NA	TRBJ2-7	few	CASGLYEQYF	TGTGCCAGCGGTCTCTACGAGCAGTACTTC
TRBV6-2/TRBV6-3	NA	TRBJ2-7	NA	CASSSRLFYTPGDEQYF	TGTGCCAGCAGTTCTCGCCTCTTCTACACTCCGGGGGACGAGCAGTACTTC
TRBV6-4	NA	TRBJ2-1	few	CASSVSNLGTYNEQFF	TGTGCCAGCAGTGTCTCTAACCTGGGCACCTACAATGAGCAGTTCTTC
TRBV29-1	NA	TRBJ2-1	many	CSVAASYNEQFF	TGCAGCGTTGCGGCTAGCTACAATGAGCAGTTCTTC
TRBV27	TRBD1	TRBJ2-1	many	CASSFQGARNEQFF	TGTGCCAGCAGTTTTCAGGGGGCACGCAATGAGCAGTTCTTC
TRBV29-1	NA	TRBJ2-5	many	CSVEDLNTREETQYF	TGCAGCGTTGAAGATCTTAACACCCGAGAAGAGACCCAGTACTTC
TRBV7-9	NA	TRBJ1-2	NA	CASSSGLNYGYTF	TGTGCCAGCAGCTCCGGACTGAACTATGGCTACACCTTC
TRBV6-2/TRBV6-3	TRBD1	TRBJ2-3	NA	CASIDDRENGDTQYF	TGTGCCAGCATCGATGACAGGGAGAATGGAGATACGCAGTATTTT
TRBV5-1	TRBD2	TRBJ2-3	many	CASSLVSSGATDTQYF	TGCGCCAGCAGCTTGGTTTCTAGCGGGGCCACAGATACGCAGTATTTT
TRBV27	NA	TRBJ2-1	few	CASSITGWGDEQFF	TGTGCCAGCAGTATCACAGGGTGGGGAGATGAGCAGTTCTTC
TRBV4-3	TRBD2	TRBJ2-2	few	CASSQYPSGGETGELFF	TGCGCCAGCAGCCAGTATCCTAGCGGGGGGGAAACCGGGGAGCTGTTTTTT
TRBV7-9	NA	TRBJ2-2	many	CASSLTGTFNTGELFF	TGTGCCAGCAGCTTAACCGGGACTTTTAACACCGGGGAGCTGTTTTTT
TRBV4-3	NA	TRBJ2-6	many	CASSHLESGANVLTF	TGCGCCAGCAGCCATTTAGAGTCTGGGGCCAACGTCCTGACTTTC
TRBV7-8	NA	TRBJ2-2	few	CASSLEEGIRNSNTGELFF	TGTGCCAGCAGCTTAGAAGAGGGAATTAGAAATTCGAACACCGGGGAGCTGTTTTTT
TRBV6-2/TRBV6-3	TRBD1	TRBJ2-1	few	CASSGDRGYYNEQFF	TGTGCCAGCAGCGGAGACAGGGGGTACTACAATGAGCAGTTCTTC
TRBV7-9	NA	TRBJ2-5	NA	CASSLTLRGEETQYF	TGTGCCAGCAGCTTGACTCTTAGGGGTGAGGAGACCCAGTACTTC
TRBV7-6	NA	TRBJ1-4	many	CASSGESGGGHEKLFF	TGTGCCAGCAGCGGGGAGTCTGGTGGAGGCCATGAAAAACTGTTTTTT
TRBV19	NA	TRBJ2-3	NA	CASSITDSGWVETQYF	TGTGCCAGTAGTATTACGGACTCCGGGTGGGTGGAGACGCAGTATTTT
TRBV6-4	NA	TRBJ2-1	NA	CASTRTAAGYNEQFF	TGTGCCAGCACCCGGACGGCGGCGGGCTACAATGAGCAGTTCTTC
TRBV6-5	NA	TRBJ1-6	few	CASSYRGHNSPLHF	TGTGCCAGCAGTTATCGGGGGCATAATTCACCCCTCCACTTT
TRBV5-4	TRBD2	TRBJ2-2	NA	CASSLGDSGGVTANTGELFF	TGTGCCAGCAGCTTGGGCGATAGCGGGGGCGTGACCGCGAACACCGGGGAGCTGTTTTTT
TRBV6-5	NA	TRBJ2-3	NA	CASSYFLSSTDTQYF	TGTGCCAGCAGTTATTTCCTCTCTAGCACAGATACGCAGTATTTT
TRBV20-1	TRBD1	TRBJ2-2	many	CSARDGDRGDTGELFF	TGCAGTGCTAGAGATGGGGACAGGGGCGACACCGGGGAGCTGTTTTTT
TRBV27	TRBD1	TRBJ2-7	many	CASSLSRQGFNEQYF	TGTGCCAGCAGTTTATCAAGACAGGGGTTCAACGAGCAGTACTTC
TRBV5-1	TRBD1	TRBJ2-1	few	CASSLAGQNEQFF	TGCGCCAGCAGCTTGGCGGGACAGAATGAGCAGTTCTTC